The 16 T cell receptor beta chains below all came from one sample that was sequenced in a study of shared T cell receptors in the human thymus. The data were produced by immunoSEQ multiplex PCR, yet TCRdb's version contains in-frame clones alone and is incomplete. There are hundreds of thousands of clones in the sample; around 87% occur only once, and 0.009% to 0.0095% lies in the top ten. This sample also appeared in a second study, on human thymus T cells.

Sequencing was performed on thymocytes. The origin of the receptors is a boy in the first two years of life with a congenital heart defect.

V usage is TRBV10-3 and J usage is TRBJ2-1, with TRBD2 identical over 10 bases. The germline V gene has CDR1 ENHRY and CDR2 SYGVKD. The V segment lost 6 bases and the J segment 6 bases; nucleotides outside the gene matches: 8. This CDR3 comprises 15 residues. CDR3 nucleotide sequence: TGTGCCATCAGCGTAAGCGGGAGGGTCTTCAATGAGCAGTTCTTC. Translating gives CAISVSGRVFNEQFF.

The chain recombines TRBV9 with TRBJ1-5; no reliable D call. CDR1 is SGDLS and CDR2 is YYNGEE in the germline V gene. The CDR3 runs 13 residues. V dropped 0 bases and J dropped 6 bases, with 7 bases sitting between them. CDR3 bases: TGTGCCAGCAGCGTAGAAGGAGCTCAGCCCCAGCATTTT. Translated, it gives CASSVEGAQPQHF.

The chain joins TRBV4-1 to TRBJ2-5, with D possibly TRBD2 on 6 matching bases. The CDR3 spans 16 residues. Germline values: CDR1 MGHRA, CDR2 YSYEKL. V lost 0 bases, J lost 1 base, and 12 bases lay in between. In DNA form, the CDR3 reads TGCGCCAGCAGCCAAGATGGGGGAGGCGTCCAAGAGACCCAGTACTTC. This encodes CASSQDGGGVQETQYF.

This clone was counted only a few times. CDR3 in amino acids: CASRTASYEQYF. In DNA, the CDR3 is TGCGCCAGCAGGACAGCGTCCTACGAGCAGTACTTC. The rearrangement joins TRBV10-2 to TRBJ2-7, with D possibly being TRBD1 (5 bases). CDR3 length equals 12 residues. V lost 6 bases to trimming and J lost 1 base, with 7 bases between them. Per germline, CDR1 WSHSY and CDR2 SAAADI.

The rearrangement joins TRBV6-6 to TRBJ2-5, with 7 bases that match TRBD2. The V gene's germline CDR1 is MNHNY and CDR2 SVGAGI (reference sequence). Trimming cost V 5 bases and J 5 bases; bases outside gene matches: 14. The CDR3 contains 16 residues. The CDR3 here is CASSPSLAEAGETQYF. The CDR3 DNA reads TGTGCCAGCAGTCCATCTTTAGCGGAAGCGGGGGAGACCCAGTACTTC.

The genes are TRBV29-1 and TRBJ2-3; 7 bases agree with TRBD2. The CDR3 is 13 residues long. The V gene end was trimmed by 4 bases and the J gene end by 5 bases; junction bases not matched to a gene: 6. CDR1 is SQVTM, CDR2 ANQGSEA, per germline. The CDR3 region is CSVGRELIDTQYF. DNA of the CDR3: TGCAGCGTTGGGCGGGAGCTAATAGATACGCAGTATTTT.

The CDR3 bases are TGTGCCAGCAGCGGTAGCGGCGCCGAGCAGTACTTC. Protein sequence: CASSGSGAEQYF. The J gene is TRBJ2-7, the V gene TRBV7-9; the D gene is possibly TRBD2 (6 bases). CDR1 is SEHNR, CDR2 FQNEAQ, per germline (reference sequence). The CDR3 runs to 12 residues. The germline V and J ends were trimmed by 5 bases and 6 bases, with 11 bases remaining between them.

The chain employs TRBV5-1 and TRBJ2-5; 8 bases are a match to TRBD1. CDR1 is SGHRS, CDR2 YFSETQ, per germline. V lost 1 base and J lost 5; bases outside the gene matches: 4. The CDR3 runs to 14 residues. The CDR3 nucleotides are TGCGCCAGCAGCTTGAAACAGGGGGGCGAGACCCAGTACTTC. It specifies CASSLKQGGETQYF.

In this sample, this clone turned up a few times. The chain has TRBV14 and TRBJ2-7; the D is unclear. The CDR3 loop spans 11 amino acids. The germline V gene encodes CDR1 SGHDN and CDR2 FVKESK. Trimming left V 1 base short and J 4 bases short, with 2 bases between. The CDR3 protein is CASSQAYEQYF. The DNA of the CDR3 is TGTGCCAGCAGCCAAGCTTACGAGCAGTACTTC.

The chain is built from TRBV10-3 and TRBJ2-7, with 7 positions matching TRBD1. From germline, CDR1 is ENHRY and CDR2 SYGVKD. V shed 3 bases, J shed 5 bases, and the junction held 10 bases outside the gene matches. This CDR3 has 15 residues. DNA of the CDR3: TGTGCCATCAGTGAATACATCCAGGGGGACCACGAGCAGTACTTC. This translates into CAISEYIQGDHEQYF.

The CDR3 DNA follows: TGCGCCAGCAGCTTGGCAACAGGGGGTTTCTACGAGCAGTACTTC. Its protein is CASSLATGGFYEQYF. This rearrangement joins TRBV5-1 to TRBJ2-7, with 8 positions matching TRBD1. CDR3 length equals 15 residues. Unmatched junction bases numbered 5, after V lost 0 bases and J lost 3 bases. Looked up from germline, CDR1 is SGHRS and CDR2 is YFSETQ.

The rearrangement joins TRBV5-6 to TRBJ2-7; D may be TRBD2 (5 bases). Germline CDR1 is SGHDT and CDR2 is YYEEEE. The CDR3 extends over 13 amino acids. The V and J ends lost 2 bases and 3 bases respectively, with 9 bases between them. The CDR3 DNA follows: TGTGCCAGCAGCTTCGGGATTTACTACGAGCAGTACTTC. Its translation is CASSFGIYYEQYF.

This clone came up once. The J gene is TRBJ1-1, the V gene TRBV30, with D unresolved. Germline V gene data show CDR1 as GTSNPN and CDR2 as SVGIG (reference sequence). The V end lost 5 bases, the J end lost 1 base, and 11 bases lay between the germline ends. The CDR3 is 13 residues long. Written as DNA, the CDR3 is TGTGCCTGGGATAAATACGGGAACACTGAAGCTTTCTTT. It is translated as CAWDKYGNTEAFF.

CDR3 bases: TGTGCCAGCAGCGTAGCTACAGGGCGGGAGGGATCGATGGGCTACACCTTC. As protein: CASSVATGREGSMGYTF. The chain is built from TRBV9 and TRBJ1-2; the D gene is possibly TRBD1 (6 bases). Germline CDR1 reads SGDLS; CDR2 reads YYNGEE. Trimming took off 0 bases at V and 8 bases at J, with 23 bases between the two ends. CDR3 size: 17 residues.

This rearrangement joins TRBV4-1 to TRBJ1-5; no clear D. CDR1 and CDR2 (germline): MGHRA, YSYEKL. This CDR3 contains 15 residues. The V end lost 5 bases, the J end lost 2 bases, and 13 bases lay between the germline ends. The CDR3 loop reads CASSYKIRGNQPQHF. CDR3 nucleotide sequence: TGCGCCAGCAGCTACAAGATACGGGGCAATCAGCCCCAGCATTTT.

The chain combines TRBV5-6 with TRBJ1-1; tentative D call: TRBD1 (5 bases). V lost 0 bases to trimming and J lost 10 bases, with 10 bases between them. This CDR3 contains 12 residues. Germline CDR1 reads SGHDT; CDR2 reads YYEEEE. The CDR3 DNA reads TGTGCCAGCAGCTTGGCCCAGGGCTCAGCTTTCTTT. This encodes CASSLAQGSAFF.